The 30 T cell receptor beta chains presented below share a single source sample, sequenced in a study of siplizumab effects on memory and regulatory T cells. The protocol was immunoSEQ multiplex PCR, while the TCRdb copy is restricted to in-frame clones and leaves out a portion. The data show about 69,000 clones, 75% to 90% seen once. Sequenced: Tregs sorted from blood. These receptors were taken from a human donor in good health.

This sequence joins TRBV2 and TRBJ1-2; unclear D gene. The germline gives CDR1 SNHLY, CDR2 FYNNEI. V shed 6 bases and J shed 4 bases, with 12 bases lying between them. The CDR3 covers 13 residues. CDR3 in DNA: TGTGCCAGCAGATACGGGGAGATCTATGGCTACACCTTC. It encodes CASRYGEIYGYTF.

This chain joins TRBV5-5 and TRBJ1-1, with 11 positions matching TRBD1. From germline, CDR1 is SGHKS and CDR2 YYEKEE (reference sequence). With 4 bases clipped from V and 5 bases from J, the junction kept 7 bases outside the gene matches. The CDR3 totals 15 residues. CDR3 in amino acids: CASSHAGTGGTEAFF. Written as DNA, the CDR3 is TGTGCCAGCAGCCACGCCGGGACAGGGGGTACTGAAGCTTTCTTT.

The chain combines TRBV9 with TRBJ2-2; 7 nucleotides match TRBD1. The CDR3 contains 15 residues. CDR1 SGDLS and CDR2 YYNGEE come from the germline V gene. Trimming took 0 bases from V and 3 from J; bases not matched to a gene: 2. The CDR3 DNA reads TGTGCCAGCAGCGTAGAAGGGGGCTACACCGGGGAGCTGTTTTTT. Protein product: CASSVEGGYTGELFF. The full variable domain, completed using reference TRBV9 and TRBJ2-2, is DSGVTQTPKHLITATGQRVTLRCSPRSGDLSVYWYQQSLDQGLQFLIQYYNGEERAKGNILERFSAQQFPDLHSELNLSSLELGDSALYFCASSVEGGYTGELFFGEGSRLTVL.

J is TRBJ1-1 and V is TRBV19; D is perhaps TRBD1 (5 bases). CDR1 and CDR2 (germline): LNHDA, SQIVND (reference sequence). This CDR3 has 14 amino acids. V lost 5 bases to trimming and J lost 5 bases, with 15 bases between them. This chain's CDR3 is CASSARGPRTEAFF. CDR3 coding DNA: TGTGCCAGTAGTGCACGGGGCCCCCGGACTGAAGCTTTCTTT. The whole variable domain, filled in from reference TRBV19 and TRBJ1-1, reads DGGITQSPKYLFRKEGQNVTLSCEQNLNHDAMYWYRQDPGQGLRLIYYSQIVNDFQKGDIAEGYSVSREKKESFPLTVTSAQKNPTAFYLCASSARGPRTEAFFGQGTRLTVV.

The V gene is TRBV5-1, the J gene TRBJ2-2; 9 nucleotides align to TRBD2. Looked up from germline, CDR1 is SGHRS and CDR2 is YFSETQ. The CDR3 is 16 residues long. Germline trimming cut 0 bases from V and 5 bases from J; bases unmatched to any gene: 5. The CDR3, as DNA: TGCGCCAGCAGCTTGGTGGGTAGCGGGAGAACCGGGGAGCTGTTTTTT. Translation: CASSLVGSGRTGELFF.

The chain carries TRBV18 and TRBJ2-2; D not certain. The V end lost 4 bases, the J end lost 8 bases, and 8 bases lay between the germline ends. The germline V gene has CDR1 KGHSH and CDR2 LQKENI. The CDR3 has 12 amino acids. For the CDR3, the DNA is TGTGCCAGCTCACTGCCTCAGGGGGAGCTGTTTTTT. It yields the protein CASSLPQGELFF.

This chain connects TRBV9 to TRBJ2-7; D unclear. V shed 4 bases and J shed 4 bases, with 12 bases lying between them. In germline, CDR1 is SGDLS, CDR2 YYNGEE. The CDR3 consists of 13 residues. Here the CDR3 DNA reads TGTGCCAGCAGCCTCGAGATAGGTTACGAGCAGTACTTC. Translation gives CASSLEIGYEQYF.

The chain combines TRBV30 with TRBJ1-3; D not resolved. Germline V lookup: CDR1 GTSNPN, CDR2 SVGIG (reference sequence). The CDR3 is 13 amino acids. Trimming took off 0 bases at V and 4 bases at J, with 7 bases between the two ends. This chain's CDR3 is CAWSVFRGNTIYF. The CDR3 nucleotides read TGTGCCTGGAGTGTCTTTCGGGGAAACACCATATATTTT.

The chain joins TRBV11-3 to TRBJ2-7; 12 bases map to TRBD1. The CDR3 runs 14 residues. The germline gives CDR1 SGHNT, CDR2 YENEEA. V shed 5 bases and J 5 bases; nucleotides not matched to a gene: 4. The CDR3 here is CASSPGTGGDEQYF. In nucleotides, the CDR3 is TGTGCCAGCAGCCCGGGGACAGGGGGCGACGAGCAGTACTTC.

CDR3 DNA sequence: TGTGCCAGCAGTCGGAGCACAGATACGCAGTATTTT. This sequence encodes CASSRSTDTQYF. J is TRBJ2-3 and V is TRBV6-1; no clear D gene. Germline CDR1 reads MNHNS; CDR2 reads SASEGT. The CDR3 loop spans 12 amino acids. The V gene lost 5 bases and the J gene lost 0 bases, with 3 bases spanning the gap.

The V gene is TRBV6-5, the J gene TRBJ1-5; tentatively, D is TRBD1 (5 bases). There are 14 residues in the CDR3. Between the trimmed V and J ends, which lost 5 bases and 1 base, there was a span of 9 bases. The germline V gene has CDR1 MNHEY and CDR2 SVGAGI. CDR3 nucleotides: TGTGCCAGCAGTCCCCGGGGGAGCAATCAGCCCCAGCATTTT. Its translation: CASSPRGSNQPQHF.

The rearrangement uses TRBV6-6 and TRBJ2-7; weak D call: TRBD1 (6 bases). Per germline, CDR1 MNHNY and CDR2 SVGAGI (reference sequence). This CDR3 comprises 13 residues. Trimming removed 6 bases from V and 6 bases from J, with 15 bases in between. The chain's CDR3 is CASRSGVQSEQYF. DNA for the CDR3: TGTGCCAGCAGATCAGGGGTGCAAAGCGAGCAGTACTTC.

V usage is TRBV30 and J usage is TRBJ2-1; D uncertain. This CDR3 has 12 residues. V gave up 8 bases and J gave up 1 base, with 9 bases separating them. The germline CDR1 and CDR2 sequences are GTSNPN and SVGIG (reference sequence). This CDR3 is CATTRSYNEQFF. DNA for the CDR3: TGTGCCACCACAAGATCCTACAATGAGCAGTTCTTC. Variable domain in full (rest from reference TRBV30 and TRBJ2-1): SQTIHQWPATLVQPVGSPLSLECTVEGTSNPNLYWYRQAAGRGLQLLFYSVGIGQISSEVPQNLSASRPQDRQFILSSKKLLLSDSGFYLCATTRSYNEQFFGPGTRLTVL.

On this clone itself: At one of its ends the junction is not consistent with the germline gene, which may arise from a read error. The chain has TRBV19 and TRBJ2-7; 8 nucleotides match TRBD1. CDR1 and CDR2 (germline): LNHDA, SQIVND (reference sequence). The CDR3 loop spans 8 amino acids. CDR3 protein: CARDRVNF. CDR3 nucleotides: TGTGCCAGGGACAGGGTGAACTTC.

The chain joins TRBV4-1 to TRBJ2-1; 10 bases are a match to TRBD2. This CDR3 region has 15 residues. CDR1 is MGHRA and CDR2 is YSYEKL in the germline V gene. V trimming: 2 bases; J trimming: 6 bases; junction bases outside the gene matches: 4. The CDR3 is CASSQPLAGVNEQFF. The CDR3 DNA follows: TGCGCCAGCAGCCAACCCCTAGCGGGAGTCAATGAGCAGTTCTTC.

The chain combines TRBV6-1 with TRBJ1-1, with unresolved D. The V gene lost 6 bases and the J gene lost 1 base, with 9 bases spanning the gap. This CDR3 is 13 amino acids long. Germline CDR1 and CDR2: MNHNS and SASEGT. The CDR3 spells CASRTGRNTEAFF. The CDR3 nucleotides read TGTGCCAGCAGGACCGGGAGGAACACTGAAGCTTTCTTT.

The J gene is TRBJ1-2, the V gene TRBV29-1, with 11 bases matching TRBD1. CDR1 and CDR2 (germline): SQVTM, ANQGSEA. The J segment lost 7 bases and the V segment lost 6 bases, leaving 7 bases of the junction unmatched. CDR3 length equals 13 residues. CDR3 DNA sequence: TGCAGCGTAGCCGGGACAGGGGGGATTGGCTACACCTTC. This sequence encodes CSVAGTGGIGYTF.

The chain links TRBV27 to TRBJ2-5, with 8 bases fitting TRBD2. Germline CDR1 reads MNHEY; CDR2 reads SMNVEV (reference sequence). The V and J ends lost 5 bases and 3 bases, in that order; junction bases with no gene match: 17. The CDR3 extends over 18 amino acids. The CDR3 loop reads CASSPKPPGTRMEETQYF. CDR3 nucleotides: TGTGCCAGCAGTCCCAAACCCCCGGGGACTAGAATGGAAGAGACCCAGTACTTC.

The chain carries TRBV4-2 and TRBJ2-3; possible D gene TRBD1, 6 bases. This CDR3 comprises 16 residues. Trimming shortened V by 1 base and J by 3 bases, and 14 bases separated the two germline ends. Germline V gene lookup returns CDR1 LGHNA and CDR2 YNFKEQ. In DNA form, the CDR3 reads TGTGCCAGCAGCCAAGGACGGGCCCAGGGGACAGATACGCAGTATTTT. Its translation: CASSQGRAQGTDTQYF.

V and J are TRBV6-5 and TRBJ1-4; TRBD1 is a possible D gene (5 bases). The V gene lost 4 bases and the J gene lost 5 bases, with 11 bases spanning the gap. CDR3 length: 14 amino acids. The germline gives CDR1 MNHEY, CDR2 SVGAGI. CDR3 residues: CASSSGATNEKLFF. DNA of the CDR3: TGTGCCAGCAGTTCCGGGGCTACCAATGAAAAACTGTTTTTT.

The chain employs TRBV10-1 and TRBJ1-1; tentative D call: TRBD1 (5 bases). Germline CDR1 WNHNN, CDR2 SYGVQD (reference sequence). The V gene lost 4 bases and the J gene lost 6 bases, with 12 bases spanning the gap. This CDR3 is 13 amino acids long. The CDR3 region has the DNA TGCGCCAGCAGTGGTGACAGCTTCTCTGAAGCTTTCTTT. Translation gives CASSGDSFSEAFF.

The chain couples TRBV5-1 to TRBJ2-7; TRBD2 matches at 11 bases. The CDR3 is made up of 16 amino acids. CDR1 is SGHRS and CDR2 is YFSETQ in the germline V gene. V lost 6 bases, J lost 5 bases, and 13 bases stayed unmatched. The CDR3 here is CASKKALAGDSNEQYF. The CDR3, as DNA: TGCGCCAGCAAAAAGGCACTAGCGGGAGATTCCAACGAGCAGTACTTC.

The J gene is TRBJ1-5, the V gene TRBV18; no definite D call. The CDR3 totals 13 residues. Between the trimmed V and J ends, which lost 2 bases and 0 bases, there was a span of 2 bases. The germline CDR1 and CDR2 sequences are KGHSH and LQKENI. CDR3 coding DNA: TGTGCCAGCTCACCAGTTAGCAATCAGCCCCAGCATTTT. Encoded protein: CASSPVSNQPQHF.

V and J are TRBV18 and TRBJ1-1, with no clear D. This CDR3 has 16 amino acids. CDR1 and CDR2 (germline): KGHSH, LQKENI. Trimming took off 4 bases at V and 1 base at J, with 16 bases between the two ends. CDR3 nucleotides: TGTGCCAGCTCACGCGGGGTGGCCCAAGAGAACACTGAAGCTTTCTTT. It yields the protein CASSRGVAQENTEAFF. Full variable domain (remainder filled in from reference TRBV18 and TRBJ1-1): NAGVMQNPRHLVRRRGQEARLRCSPMKGHSHVYWYRQLPEEGLKFMVYLQKENIIDESGMPKERFSAEFPKEGPSILRIQQVVRGDSAAYFCASSRGVAQENTEAFFGQGTRLTVV.

The gene calls are TRBV11-3 and TRBJ1-3; no firm D call. There are 14 residues in the CDR3. Per the germline V gene, CDR1 is SGHNT and CDR2 is YENEEA. V gave up 4 bases and J gave up 4 bases, with 11 bases separating them. This CDR3 is CASSSGSRGNTIYF. The CDR3 nucleotides are TGTGCCAGCAGCTCAGGTTCACGGGGAAACACCATATATTTT. Using reference TRBV11-3 and TRBJ1-3 for the parts outside the CDR3, the full variable domain is EAGVVQSPRYKIIEKKQPVAFWCNPISGHNTLYWYLQNLGQGPELLIRYENEEAVDDSQLPKDRFSAERLKGVDSTLKIQPAELGDSAVYLCASSSGSRGNTIYFGEGSWLTVV.

The chain links TRBV7-9 to TRBJ2-2; D unclear. CDR1 and CDR2 (germline): SEHNR, FQNEAQ (reference sequence). V lost 1 base and J 13 bases, leaving 10 bases between the germline ends. The CDR3 has 12 residues. The CDR3 coding sequence is TGTGCCAGCAGCTTAGTGACCCCCGGGCTGTTTTTT. Residues: CASSLVTPGLFF.

V usage is TRBV2 and J usage is TRBJ2-6; 8 bases align to TRBD1. The CDR3 runs to 15 residues. CDR1 is SNHLY, CDR2 FYNNEI, per germline. The junction had 2 bases not matched to a gene; V was cut back by 5 bases and J by 2 bases. The CDR3 region has the DNA TGTGCCAGCAGTATGGACAGGGCTGGGGCCAACGTCCTGACTTTC. This codes for CASSMDRAGANVLTF.

J is TRBJ2-7 and V is TRBV28; no definite D call. This CDR3 is 15 amino acids long. Trimming removed 7 bases from V and 4 bases from J, with 20 bases in between. CDR1 MDHEN and CDR2 SYDVKM come from the germline V gene. The CDR3 here is CASTERTLRSYEQYF. CDR3 coding DNA: TGTGCCAGCACTGAGCGAACGTTGAGAAGTTACGAGCAGTACTTC.

The genes are TRBV6-1 and TRBJ1-1; D is perhaps TRBD1 (5 bases). The V and J ends lost 6 bases and 2 bases respectively, with 16 bases between them. The V gene's germline CDR1 is MNHNS and CDR2 SASEGT. The CDR3 totals 15 residues. CDR3 residues: CASSLLTGANTEAFF. The CDR3, as DNA: TGTGCCAGCAGCTTACTTACAGGAGCAAACACTGAAGCTTTCTTT.

This clone is classed as medium-sized (0.01 to 0.1%). The chain joins TRBV9 to TRBJ2-2; D is perhaps TRBD1 or TRBD2 (6 bases each). V was clipped by 2 bases and J by 2 bases, with 16 bases between them. CDR3 size: 17 residues. Germline V gene data show CDR1 as SGDLS and CDR2 as YYNGEE. The CDR3 nucleotides are TGTGCCAGCAGCGTCGGTTTGGGGGGCGTTAACACCGGGGAGCTGTTTTTT. It codes for CASSVGLGGVNTGELFF. The full variable domain, completed using reference TRBV9 and TRBJ2-2, is DSGVTQTPKHLITATGQRVTLRCSPRSGDLSVYWYQQSLDQGLQFLIQYYNGEERAKGNILERFSAQQFPDLHSELNLSSLELGDSALYFCASSVGLGGVNTGELFFGEGSRLTVL.